Described below is a single T cell receptor (beta chain) sequence and its context. Original handling: Estimates of nucleated cell counts were drawn from the amplification of reference gene primers. Clones were sequenced by immunoSEQ multiplex PCR, and TCRdb holds only the in-frame ones, with some missing. Clonal size and the V and J genes are those of that table, whereas D and trimming came from the DNA. The sample holds about 370,000 clones, approximately 90% seen once. Clinical history reported by participants formed the basis on which cohorts were assigned. The entry originates in a study of blood T cell repertoires in COVID-19. Sequencing was performed on PBMCs or T cells enriched from blood (not recorded which). This receptor was identified in a man between 18 and 35 years old who had recovered from COVID-19.

The CDR3 DNA reads as TGCAGCGCCGCCCCGGGACAGGCTGGAAACACCATATATTTT. It encodes CSAAPGQAGNTIYF. J is TRBJ1-3 and V is TRBV29-1, with 8 bases that match TRBD1. Per germline, CDR1 SQVTM and CDR2 ANQGSEA. J gave up 2 bases and V 7 bases, and 7 bases lay outside the gene matches. The CDR3 spans 14 residues. Based on the CDR3 plus reference TRBV29-1 and TRBJ1-3, the full variable domain is SAVISQKPSRDICQRGTSLTIQCQVDSQVTMMFWYRQQPGQSLTLIATANQGSEATYESGFVIDKFPISRPNLTFSTLTVSNMSPEDSSIYLCSAAPGQAGNTIYFGEGSWLTVV.